A single sample is the source of the 3 T cell receptor beta chains below, sequenced in a study of blood T cells in healthy people across ages. PCR was performed a second time for about 7 to 11 cycles using a sample-barcoded 5' primer and a J-beta primer mix. TCRdb re-analysed the 5' RACE reads in MiXCR, keeping a single row per CDR3 protein. The table includes about 830,000 distinct CDR3 sequences, over 45% detected once. Sequencing was done on a sample of blood. These receptors all stem from a man younger than 40 in good health.

This chain's CDR3 is CAIRGTGTHQETQYF. CDR3 DNA: TGTGCCATCAGGGGTACCGGGACGCATCAAGAGACCCAGTACTTC. J is TRBJ2-4 and V is TRBV10-3, with D perhaps TRBD1 or TRBD2 (5 bases each). With the DNA end fitting TRBJ2-5 better, the J assignment may be wrong. Germline V gene sequence: CDR1 ENHRY, CDR2 SYGVKD. The CDR3 has 15 amino acids.

The V and J genes are TRBV29-1 and TRBJ1-1, with unresolved D. Germline CDR1 and CDR2: SQVTM and ANQGSEA. V was trimmed by 4 bases and J by 3 bases, leaving 15 bases between them. The CDR3 loop spans 14 amino acids. For the CDR3, the DNA is TGCAGCGTTGTTAGAGGACTGGAGGACACTGAAGCTTTCTTT. Amino acids: CSVVRGLEDTEAFF.

This chain connects TRBV2 to TRBJ2-7; no reliable D call. The CDR3 has 11 residues. Trimming cost V 2 bases and J 5 bases, with 4 bases left between them. Germline assignment: CDR1 SNHLY and CDR2 FYNNEI. The DNA of the CDR3 is TGTGCCAGCAGTGAACAGGACGAGCAGTACTTC. Its protein is CASSEQDEQYF.